One and the same sample provided the 29 T cell receptor beta chains below, sequenced in a study of CD8+CD57+ T cells in acquired aplastic anemia. Genomic DNA provided the template from which TCR beta VDJ and CDR3 profiles were obtained. From the reads, TCRdb called clonotypes with MiXCR, one entry per CDR3 protein. The top ten hold around a tenth of the sample, which has around 170,000 distinct CDR3 sequences, nearly 50% seen once. By flow cytometry, patients selected for sequencing had shown an expansion of CD8+CD57+ cells. Sequencing was performed on sorted CD4+, CD8+, or CD8+CD57+ T cells (not recorded which) from PBMCs. These receptor sequences come from a human donor with aplastic anemia.

The chain employs TRBV6-1 and TRBJ1-3; 9 bases line up with TRBD1. The CDR3 is made up of 16 amino acids. V shed 4 bases, J shed 0 bases, and the junction held 4 bases outside the gene matches. Germline CDR1 is MNHNS and CDR2 is SASEGT. The CDR3: CASSVQGAGSGNTIYF. In nucleotides, the CDR3 is TGTGCCAGCAGTGTACAGGGGGCCGGCTCTGGAAACACCATATATTTT.

The chain uses TRBV5-1 and TRBJ2-3; TRBD2 agrees at 9 bases. The V segment lost 4 bases and the J segment 3 bases; nucleotides outside the gene matches: 12. Germline CDR1 reads SGHRS; CDR2 reads YFSETQ. This CDR3 has 17 amino acids. Here the CDR3 DNA reads TGCGCCAGCAGCCCGGAACCGGGACTAGCCGGTACAGATACGCAGTATTTT. Residues: CASSPEPGLAGTDTQYF.

In this sample, this clonotype turned up many times. This chain joins TRBV29-1 and TRBJ2-7; TRBD2 is a possible D gene (6 bases). Between the trimmed V and J ends, which lost 4 bases and 3 bases, there was a span of 13 bases. The germline CDR1 and CDR2 sequences are SQVTM and ANQGSEA. This CDR3 region has 13 residues. This CDR3 is CSVGGLALYEQYF. CDR3 nucleotides: TGCAGCGTTGGTGGTCTAGCGCTCTACGAGCAGTACTTC.

This clonotype was observed at least ten times. The chain has TRBV2 and TRBJ1-2; TRBD1 is a possible D gene (6 bases). CDR3 length: 14 amino acids. Germline CDR1 and CDR2: SNHLY and FYNNEI. Trimming took off 3 bases at V and 5 bases at J, with 13 bases between the two ends. CDR3 nucleotide sequence: TGTGCCAGCAGTGAGGCAGGGGATGGGTATGGCTACACCTTC. Translation gives CASSEAGDGYGYTF.

This clonotype was seen ten or more times. The chain is built from TRBV19 and TRBJ1-5; a weak D match, TRBD1 (6 bases). The germline gives CDR1 LNHDA, CDR2 SQIVND (reference sequence). This CDR3 comprises 13 residues. Trimming pared 5 bases from V and 1 base from J, leaving 6 bases between. The chain's CDR3 is CASSQGSNQPQHF. The CDR3 DNA is TGTGCCAGTAGTCAGGGGAGCAATCAGCCCCAGCATTTT.

V is TRBV19 and J is TRBJ1-4; D possibly corresponds to TRBD1 (6 bases). V was clipped by 6 bases and J by 2 bases, with 19 bases between them. CDR3 length: 17 residues. The germline V gene has CDR1 LNHDA and CDR2 SQIVND (reference sequence). Written as DNA, the CDR3 is TGTGCCAGTAGCCGGGAGGGGGGTGTTAGGACTAATGAAAAACTGTTTTTT. It codes for CASSREGGVRTNEKLFF.

The sample holds many counts of this clonotype. The CDR3 nucleotides are TGTGCCAGCAGTCCCTTCAGGGATCCTACCAATGAGCAGTTCTTC. Translated: CASSPFRDPTNEQFF. V usage is TRBV6-1 and J usage is TRBJ2-1; a weak D match, TRBD1 (5 bases). Germline CDR1 reads MNHNS; CDR2 reads SASEGT. Trimming took off 5 bases at V and 6 bases at J, with 17 bases between the two ends. The CDR3 sequence is 15 residues long.

Of note for this clonotype: This could be a read error, since a much larger clone is one nucleotide away. V is TRBV20-1 and J is TRBJ2-1, with 9 bases lining up with TRBD2. The V and J ends lost 2 bases and 0 bases, in that order; junction bases with no gene match: 5. This CDR3 is 16 amino acids long. In germline, CDR1 is DFQATT, CDR2 SNEGSKA (reference sequence). The CDR3 region has the DNA TGCAGTGCTAGAAGAACTAGCGGGTTCTCCTACAATGAGCAGTTCTTC. Its protein is CSARRTSGFSYNEQFF.

A remark on this clonotype: A read error may explain this, as a much larger clone is one base away. The DNA for the CDR3 is TGTGCCAGCAGCGTAGGGGACACTGAAGCTTTCTTT. Translation: CASSVGDTEAFF. The gene calls are TRBV9 and TRBJ1-1; D is unresolved. The CDR3 runs 12 residues. The germline CDR1 and CDR2 sequences are SGDLS and YYNGEE. Trimming cost V 0 bases and J 3 bases, with 3 bases left between them.

The gene calls are TRBV29-1 and TRBJ2-5; no clear D. V lost 8 bases and J lost 5, with 18 bases in between. Germline V lookup: CDR1 SQVTM, CDR2 ANQGSEA. The length of the CDR3 is 13 residues. CDR3 DNA sequence: TGCAGCTTGGCGGCATCTGGCTTGGAGACCCAGTACTTC. Its protein is CSLAASGLETQYF.

The chain employs TRBV20-1 and TRBJ2-1; no definite D call. The CDR3 sequence is 15 residues long. The V gene lost 4 bases and the J gene lost 7 bases, with 20 bases spanning the gap. Looked up from germline, CDR1 is DFQATT and CDR2 is SNEGSKA (reference sequence). CDR3 bases: TGCAGTGCTAATGAGCCCCGCGCCTTGGGGAATGAGCAGTTCTTC. Translation: CSANEPRALGNEQFF.

The V gene is TRBV9, the J gene TRBJ1-3; weak D call: TRBD1 (6 bases). The CDR3 runs to 17 residues. Trimming shortened V by 3 bases and J by 3 bases, and 19 bases separated the two germline ends. In germline, CDR1 is SGDLS, CDR2 YYNGEE. The CDR3 DNA sequence: TGTGCCAGCAGCGCAAGACAGGTGCTTGGGGATGGAAACACCATATATTTT. This encodes CASSARQVLGDGNTIYF.

The CDR3 DNA is TGCAGCGTTGAAGATGGGGATGTCGAGACCCAGTACTTC. Protein: CSVEDGDVETQYF. The rearrangement uses TRBV29-1 and TRBJ2-5; D unclear. Trimming took off 0 bases at V and 5 bases at J, with 10 bases between the two ends. The germline V gene has CDR1 SQVTM and CDR2 ANQGSEA. The CDR3 extends over 13 amino acids. The full variable domain, its missing parts supplied by reference TRBV29-1 and TRBJ2-5, is SAVISQKPSRDICQRGTSLTIQCQVDSQVTMMFWYRQQPGQSLTLIATANQGSEATYESGFVIDKFPISRPNLTFSTLTVSNMSPEDSSIYLCSVEDGDVETQYFGPGTRLLVL.

This clonotype was seen more than once but under ten times. The V call is TRBV28, the J call TRBJ2-7, with 10 bases identical to TRBD2. Losses at the gene ends were 6 bases for V and 3 bases for J; bases not matched to a gene: 5. The CDR3 contains 14 residues. Germline V gene lookup returns CDR1 MDHEN and CDR2 SYDVKM. CDR3 protein: CASSDLAGVYEQYF. CDR3 nucleotides: TGTGCCAGCAGCGACCTAGCGGGAGTCTACGAGCAGTACTTC.

The chain couples TRBV2 to TRBJ2-5, with TRBD2 as a possible D gene (5 bases). The CDR3 runs to 14 residues. Trimming cost V 6 bases and J 0 bases, with 11 bases left between them. Germline V gene lookup returns CDR1 SNHLY and CDR2 FYNNEI. The CDR3 region is CASSKDGDQETQYF. The DNA for the CDR3 is TGTGCCAGCAGCAAGGACGGGGACCAAGAGACCCAGTACTTC.

In this sample, this clonotype turned up many times. The CDR3 nucleotides read TGTGCCATCAGTGAGATGTCCTACGAGCAGTACTTC. Its translation: CAISEMSYEQYF. This chain joins TRBV10-3 and TRBJ2-7; no clear D gene. V was shortened by 2 bases and J by 1 base, with 3 bases between the two germline ends. The CDR3 consists of 12 residues. Germline values: CDR1 ENHRY, CDR2 SYGVKD.

The sample holds many counts of this clonotype. The genes are TRBV20-1 and TRBJ2-7; 8 bases are shared with TRBD2. Germline V gene data show CDR1 as DFQATT and CDR2 as SNEGSKA (reference sequence). Trimming at V came to 6 bases and at J to 6 bases, leaving 7 bases not matched to a gene. The CDR3 spans 12 residues. CDR3 residues: CSANRGGPEQYF. The CDR3 DNA reads TGCAGTGCCAACCGGGGGGGACCCGAGCAGTACTTC.

This chain uses TRBV15 with TRBJ1-1, with D unclear. The CDR3 covers 12 residues. Germline V gene data show CDR1 as LNHNV and CDR2 as YYDKDF (reference sequence). The germline V and J ends were trimmed by 2 bases and 6 bases, with 7 bases remaining between them. The DNA of the CDR3 is TGTGCCACCAGCAGAAGTGCACCTGAAGCTTTCTTT. Its protein product is CATSRSAPEAFF. The whole variable domain, filled in from reference TRBV15 and TRBJ1-1, reads DAMVIQNPRYQVTQFGKPVTLSCSQTLNHNVMYWYQQKSSQAPKLLFHYYDKDFNNEADTPDNFQSRRPNTSFCFLDIRSPGLGDTAMYLCATSRSAPEAFFGQGTRLTVV.

This clonotype was detected a few times. This chain connects TRBV12-3 or TRBV12-4 to TRBJ2-7, with 7 bases that match TRBD1. Trimming removed 6 bases from V and 4 bases from J; junction bases left unmatched: 6. This CDR3 region has 13 residues. The CDR3 DNA reads as TGTGCCAGCAGCTCCCCAGGGGGATACGAGCAGTACTTC. It encodes CASSSPGGYEQYF.

This clonotype was recorded at least ten times. CDR3 residues: CASSGNKETQYF. The CDR3 nucleotides read TGTGCCAGCAGTGGTAATAAAGAGACCCAGTACTTC. The V and J genes are TRBV2 and TRBJ2-5; no firm D call. This CDR3 has 12 amino acids. With 4 bases removed from V and 3 bases from J, the gap between germline ends came to 6 bases. CDR1 is SNHLY and CDR2 is FYNNEI in the germline V gene.

This clonotype was detected many times. The rearrangement links TRBV6-5 to TRBJ2-1; 9 nucleotides align to TRBD2. The V gene end was trimmed by 10 bases and the J gene end by 8 bases; junction bases not matched to a gene: 9. Germline-derived CDR1 and CDR2 are MNHEY and SVGAGI. The CDR3 contains 13 residues. This CDR3 is CAIASTSGHEQFF. The CDR3 DNA reads as TGTGCCATTGCAAGTACTAGCGGGCATGAGCAGTTCTTC.

This clonotype was seen a few times. The gene calls are TRBV5-4 and TRBJ1-1; 10 nucleotides agree with TRBD1. Trimming took 4 bases from V and 0 from J; bases not matched to a gene: 15. The CDR3 is 19 residues long. Germline V gene sequence: CDR1 SGHNT, CDR2 YYREEE (reference sequence). In nucleotides, the CDR3 is TGTGCCAGCAGCCCCATTACCGGGACAGGGGCCATTTTGAACACTGAAGCTTTCTTT. It specifies CASSPITGTGAILNTEAFF. Variable domain in full (rest from reference TRBV5-4 and TRBJ1-1): ETGVTQSPTHLIKTRGQQVTLRCSSQSGHNTVSWYQQALGQGPQFIFQYYREEENGRGNFPPRFSGLQFPNYSSELNVNALELDDSALYLCASSPITGTGAILNTEAFFGQGTRLTVV.

This clonotype was counted ten times or more. The rearrangement uses TRBV5-1 and TRBJ1-3; 7 bases align to TRBD1. This CDR3 spans 14 amino acids. CDR1 and CDR2 from the germline V gene are SGHRS and YFSETQ. J lost 4 bases, V lost 4 bases, and 5 bases had no gene match. CDR3 sequence: CASSETGAGNTIYF. DNA for the CDR3: TGCGCCAGCAGCGAAACAGGGGCGGGAAACACCATATATTTT. Full variable domain (outside the CDR3, taken from reference TRBV5-1 and TRBJ1-3): KAGVTQTPRYLIKTRGQQVTLSCSPISGHRSVSWYQQTPGQGLQFLFEYFSETQRNKGNFPGRFSGRQFSNSRSEMNVSTLELGDSALYLCASSETGAGNTIYFGEGSWLTVV.

The genes are TRBV7-8 and TRBJ2-5, with D possibly TRBD1 on 6 matching bases. Trimming pared 10 bases from V and 4 bases from J, leaving 10 bases between. CDR1 is SGHVS and CDR2 is FQNEAQ in the germline V gene. This CDR3 contains 11 residues. The CDR3 DNA reads TGTGCCACTTCACAGGGAGAGACCCAGTACTTC. Encoded protein: CATSQGETQYF.

This clonotype was observed a handful of times. The chain has TRBV7-9 and TRBJ2-5; D not certain. CDR3 size: 14 residues. The germline CDR1 and CDR2 sequences are SEHNR and FQNEAQ (reference sequence). The V and J ends lost 3 bases and 1 base respectively, with 9 bases between them. The CDR3 DNA sequence: TGTGCCAGCAGCTTGTCGCTAGGCCAAGAGACCCAGTACTTC. It translates to CASSLSLGQETQYF.

This clonotype has a count of ten or more. The rearrangement links TRBV5-1 to TRBJ1-5; no clear D. Germline CDR1 SGHRS, CDR2 YFSETQ. Trimming took off 0 bases at V and 1 base at J, with 2 bases between the two ends. The CDR3 consists of 13 residues. DNA for the CDR3: TGCGCCAGCAGCTTGGGCAGCAATCAGCCCCAGCATTTT. This codes for CASSLGSNQPQHF.

This clonotype was observed a few times. The rearrangement uses TRBV30 and TRBJ1-1; 7 bases align to TRBD1. There are 13 residues in the CDR3. The germline gives CDR1 GTSNPN, CDR2 SVGIG (reference sequence). The V gene end was trimmed by 5 bases and the J gene end by 1 base; junction bases not matched to a gene: 4. CDR3 sequence (DNA): TGTGCCTGGGTCGGGACAGCGAACACTGAAGCTTTCTTT. Its translation is CAWVGTANTEAFF.

In this sample, this clonotype turned up once. V usage is TRBV10-2 and J usage is TRBJ2-7; the D gene is possibly TRBD1 (6 bases). V lost 6 bases and J 3 bases, leaving 6 bases between the germline ends. CDR1 and CDR2 from the germline V gene are WSHSY and SAAADI. This CDR3 spans 11 amino acids. In DNA form, the CDR3 reads TGCGCCAGCAGGGACAGCTACGAGCAGTACTTC. Translating gives CASRDSYEQYF.

This clonotype was counted between two and nine times. The chain combines TRBV24-1 with TRBJ2-2, with 9 positions matching TRBD1. Losses at the gene ends were 3 bases for V and 3 bases for J; bases not matched to a gene: 7. The CDR3 extends over 17 amino acids. The germline V gene has CDR1 KGHDR and CDR2 SFDVKD. CDR3 DNA sequence: TGTGCCACCAGTGATGCCGGGACAGGGTTGGACACCGGGGAGCTGTTTTTT. Protein sequence: CATSDAGTGLDTGELFF.